Each of the 7 T cell receptor beta chains below was sequenced from the same sample in a study of read filtering for tumor transcriptome and immune sequencing (TCRdb year 2020). Sequenced on an Illumina HiSeq 4000. TCR libraries were built from 400 to 450 ng RNA with the Immunoverse kit, using molecular barcoded adaptors covering alpha/delta and beta/gamma chains. TCRdb reprocessed the public reads (quality trimming at Q25 with fastp, clone calling with MiXCR) and kept in-frame beta chains. Each CDR3 protein appears once, grouped with its most common genes and DNA. A total of about 48,000 distinct CDR3 sequences appear in this sample, roughly a fifth of them only once. The top ten hold over 15% of the sample. Sequencing was performed on a population of CD138-negative cells sorted from bone marrow. The cell subset or site label here, explained by the study, means: bone marrow mononuclear cells depleted of CD138+ plasma/myeloma cells by negative magnetic selection. The receptors were gathered from a donor at least 40 years old with multiple myeloma.

This chain uses TRBV29-1 with TRBJ1-1; weak D call: TRBD1 (6 bases). V was cut by 7 bases and J by 3 bases, with 15 bases left in between. CDR1 and CDR2 (germline): SQVTM, ANQGSEA. CDR3 length equals 13 residues. The CDR3 bases are TGCAGCGGGCGTCGTTCAGGGGACACTGAAGCTTTCTTT. Translating it yields CSGRRSGDTEAFF. Supplemented by reference TRBV29-1 and TRBJ1-1, the full variable domain reads SAVISQKPSRDICQRGTSLTIQCQVDSQVTMMFWYRQQPGQSLTLIATANQGSEATYESGFVIDKFPISRPNLTFSTLTVSNMSPEDSSIYLCSGRRSGDTEAFFGQGTRLTVV.

Regarding this clonotype: With a much larger clone just one base away, this may be a read error. The CDR3 sequence: CATRTGGMNQPQHF. CDR3 in DNA: TGTGCCACCAGGACAGGGGGGATGAATCAGCCCCAGCATTTT. This chain joins TRBV24-1 and TRBJ1-5; 9 nucleotides align to TRBD1. V gave up 7 bases and J gave up 4 bases; unmatched junction bases: 4. Germline V CDR1 and CDR2: KGHDR, SFDVKD. This CDR3 comprises 14 residues.

A few counts support this clonotype. This chain connects TRBV5-1 to TRBJ2-1; D is unclear. The CDR3 contains 14 residues. V lost 1 base to trimming and J lost 3 bases, with 8 bases between them. Germline values: CDR1 SGHRS, CDR2 YFSETQ. CDR3 coding DNA: TGCGCCAGCAGCTTGAACACCTTCTACAATGAGCAGTTCTTC. Translation: CASSLNTFYNEQFF.

The J gene is TRBJ2-5, the V gene TRBV30; 11 bases map to TRBD2. The germline V gene has CDR1 GTSNPN and CDR2 SVGIG (reference sequence). J lost 7 bases, V lost 5 bases, and 6 bases had no gene match. The CDR3 covers 13 residues. CDR3 region: CAWELAGAATQYF. CDR3 nucleotides: TGTGCCTGGGAACTAGCGGGAGCGGCGACCCAGTACTTC.

This clonotype was seen repeatedly, ten times or more. V gene TRBV11-2 combines with J gene TRBJ2-7, with D possibly matching TRBD2 (6 bases). Germline V gene data show CDR1 as SGHAT and CDR2 as FQNNGV. V dropped 5 bases and J dropped 6 bases, with 8 bases sitting between them. The CDR3 has 11 residues. In DNA form, the CDR3 reads TGTGCCAGCAGCGTGCGGGGCGAGCAGTACTTC. Encoded protein: CASSVRGEQYF.

This clonotype was counted many times. The chain employs TRBV2 and TRBJ2-2, with TRBD2 matching over 8 bases. V was clipped by 6 bases and J by 6 bases; unmatched bases: 6. The CDR3 runs to 14 residues. CDR1 is SNHLY and CDR2 is FYNNEI in the germline V gene. In DNA, the CDR3 is TGTGCCAGCAGATTAGCGGGAAGGGCCGGGGAGCTGTTTTTT. Its protein product is CASRLAGRAGELFF.

This clonotype was recorded a few times. V usage is TRBV2 and J usage is TRBJ2-3, with D perhaps TRBD1 or TRBD2 (5 bases each). V lost 4 bases and J 0 bases, leaving 11 bases between the germline ends. CDR1 is SNHLY and CDR2 is FYNNEI in the germline V gene. This CDR3 has 15 amino acids. This chain's CDR3 is CASSARDASTDTQYF. CDR3 nucleotide sequence: TGTGCCAGCAGTGCCCGGGACGCAAGCACAGATACGCAGTATTTT.